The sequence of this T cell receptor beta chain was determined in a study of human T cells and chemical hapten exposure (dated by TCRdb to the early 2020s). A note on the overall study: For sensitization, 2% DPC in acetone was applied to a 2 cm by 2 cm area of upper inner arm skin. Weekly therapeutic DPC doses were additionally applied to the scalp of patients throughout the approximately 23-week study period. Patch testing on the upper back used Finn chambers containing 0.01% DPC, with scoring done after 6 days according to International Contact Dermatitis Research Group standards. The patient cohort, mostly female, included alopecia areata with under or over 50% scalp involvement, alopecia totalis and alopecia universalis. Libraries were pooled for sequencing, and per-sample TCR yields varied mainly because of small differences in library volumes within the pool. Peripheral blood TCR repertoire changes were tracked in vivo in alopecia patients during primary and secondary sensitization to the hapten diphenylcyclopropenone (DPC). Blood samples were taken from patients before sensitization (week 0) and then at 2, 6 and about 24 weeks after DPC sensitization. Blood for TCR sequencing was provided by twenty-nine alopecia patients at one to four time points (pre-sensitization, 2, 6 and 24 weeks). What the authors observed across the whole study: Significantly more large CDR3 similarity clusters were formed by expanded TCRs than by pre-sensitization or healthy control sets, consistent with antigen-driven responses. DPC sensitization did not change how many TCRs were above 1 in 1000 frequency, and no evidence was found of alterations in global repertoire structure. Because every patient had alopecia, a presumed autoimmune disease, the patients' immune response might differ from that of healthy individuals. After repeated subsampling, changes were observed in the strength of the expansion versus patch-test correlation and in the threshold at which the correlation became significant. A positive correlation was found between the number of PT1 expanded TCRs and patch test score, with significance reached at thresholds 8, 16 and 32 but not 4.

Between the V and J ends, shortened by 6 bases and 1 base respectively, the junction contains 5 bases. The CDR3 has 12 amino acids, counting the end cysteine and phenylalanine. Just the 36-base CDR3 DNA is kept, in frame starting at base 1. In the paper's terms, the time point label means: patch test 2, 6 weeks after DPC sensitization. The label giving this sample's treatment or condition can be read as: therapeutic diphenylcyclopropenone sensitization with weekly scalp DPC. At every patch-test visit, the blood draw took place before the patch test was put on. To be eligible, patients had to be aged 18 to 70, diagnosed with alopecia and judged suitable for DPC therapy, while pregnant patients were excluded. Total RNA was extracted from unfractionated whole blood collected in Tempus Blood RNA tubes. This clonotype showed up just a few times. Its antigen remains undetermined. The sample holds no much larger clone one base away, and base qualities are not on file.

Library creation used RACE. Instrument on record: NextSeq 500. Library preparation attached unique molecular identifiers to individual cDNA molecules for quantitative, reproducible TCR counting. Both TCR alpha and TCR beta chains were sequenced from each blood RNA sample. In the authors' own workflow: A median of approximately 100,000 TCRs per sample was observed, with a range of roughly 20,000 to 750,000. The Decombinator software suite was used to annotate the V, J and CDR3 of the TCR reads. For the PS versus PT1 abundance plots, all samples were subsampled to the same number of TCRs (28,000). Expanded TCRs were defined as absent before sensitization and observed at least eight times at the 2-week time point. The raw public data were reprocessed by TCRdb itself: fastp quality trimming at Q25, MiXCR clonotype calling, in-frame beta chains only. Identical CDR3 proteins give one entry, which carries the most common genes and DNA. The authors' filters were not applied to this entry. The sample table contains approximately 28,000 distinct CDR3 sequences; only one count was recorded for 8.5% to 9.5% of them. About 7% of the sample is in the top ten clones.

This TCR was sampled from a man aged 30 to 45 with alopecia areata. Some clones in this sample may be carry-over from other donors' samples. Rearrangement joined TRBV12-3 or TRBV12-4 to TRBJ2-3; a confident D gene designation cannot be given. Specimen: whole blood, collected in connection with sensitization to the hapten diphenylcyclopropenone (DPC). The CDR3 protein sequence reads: CASRPGTDTQYF. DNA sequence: TGTGCCAGCAGGCCAGGCACAGATACGCAGTATTTT.